The next 21 T cell receptor beta chains were all read from a single sample in a study of cytomegalovirus exposure and HLA in healthy donors. 60 Vbeta and 13 Jbeta primers were used in PCR. Sequenced by immunoSEQ multiplex PCR; TCRdb stores in-frame clones only, minus some. The data show fewer than 250,000 clones, with around 79% seen just once and roughly 1.6% held by the top ten. Sequenced: PBMCs. These receptors all come from a young woman in good health and CMV-seronegative.

The chain is built from TRBV11-2 and TRBJ1-4; 9 nucleotides match TRBD1. V was clipped by 5 bases and J by 4 bases; unmatched bases: 8. CDR1 and CDR2 from the germline V gene are SGHAT and FQNNGV. CDR3 length: 16 amino acids. In DNA form, the CDR3 reads TGTGCCAGCAGCAAGGGGGGGACAGGGCGTAATGAAAAACTGTTTTTT. This encodes CASSKGGTGRNEKLFF. Drawing the rest from reference TRBV11-2 and TRBJ1-4, the complete variable domain is EAGVAQSPRYKIIEKRQSVAFWCNPISGHATLYWYQQILGQGPKLLIQFQNNGVVDDSQLPKDRFSAERLKGVDSTLKIQPAKLEDSAVYLCASSKGGTGRNEKLFFGSGTQLSVL.

This chain connects TRBV27 to TRBJ2-7, with 12 bases aligning to TRBD2. The V gene's germline CDR1 is MNHEY and CDR2 SMNVEV (reference sequence). V gave up 5 bases and J gave up 4 bases; unmatched junction bases: 6. The CDR3 spans 15 residues. The chain's CDR3 is CASSPTSGRIYEQYF. In DNA form, the CDR3 reads TGTGCCAGCAGTCCTACTAGCGGGAGGATATACGAGCAGTACTTC.

The CDR3 nucleotides read TGTGCCAGCAGGGCCGTAGCGGAGCAGTACTTC. This sequence encodes CASRAVAEQYF. V usage is TRBV2 and J usage is TRBJ2-7; weak D call: TRBD2 (5 bases). The V end lost 6 bases, the J end lost 7 bases, and 10 bases lay between the germline ends. Germline-derived CDR1 and CDR2 are SNHLY and FYNNEI. The CDR3 sequence is 11 residues long.

The rearrangement links TRBV27 to TRBJ2-3, with 7 positions matching TRBD1. Looked up from germline, CDR1 is MNHEY and CDR2 is SMNVEV (reference sequence). The CDR3 is 17 residues long. V trimming: 5 bases; J trimming: 3 bases; junction bases outside the gene matches: 14. The CDR3 region has the DNA TGTGCCAGCAGTCCACGCGCGAGACAGGGACGTACAGATACGCAGTATTTT. It specifies CASSPRARQGRTDTQYF.

This chain uses TRBV7-8 with TRBJ1-2, with D tentatively TRBD1 (5 bases). Germline-derived CDR1 and CDR2 are SGHVS and FQNEAQ. V was pared by 0 bases and J by 10 bases, with 18 bases between. This CDR3 has 15 residues. This chain's CDR3 is CASSLAQIGAVLYTF. The CDR3 region has the DNA TGTGCCAGCAGCTTAGCGCAAATAGGGGCGGTTCTCTACACCTTC.

The J gene is TRBJ2-3, the V gene TRBV6-1; 11 bases are a match to TRBD2. From germline, CDR1 is MNHNS and CDR2 SASEGT. The trim removed 3 bases at V and 6 bases at J, leaving 11 bases unmatched. The CDR3 loop spans 17 amino acids. The CDR3: CASSEGVSGGVVDTQYF. CDR3 bases: TGTGCCAGCAGTGAGGGTGTTAGCGGGGGGGTTGTGGATACGCAGTATTTT.

This chain uses TRBV7-2 with TRBJ1-6; D possibly corresponds to TRBD1 (5 bases). The CDR3 extends over 18 amino acids. V was cut by 3 bases and J by 2 bases, with 17 bases left in between. CDR1 and CDR2 (germline): SGHTA, FQGNSA. The CDR3 DNA follows: TGTGCCAGCAGCTTCGAGGCAGGGTTGAACGCCTATAATTCACCCCTCCACTTT. Its protein product is CASSFEAGLNAYNSPLHF.

The rearrangement links TRBV28 to TRBJ2-2, with TRBD1 identical over 7 bases. The CDR3 contains 16 residues. With 6 bases clipped from V and 2 bases from J, the junction kept 9 bases outside the gene matches. The V gene's germline CDR1 is MDHEN and CDR2 SYDVKM. The CDR3 loop reads CASSRNWDSNTGELFF. The CDR3 coding sequence is TGTGCCAGCAGCCGAAACTGGGACAGCAACACCGGGGAGCTGTTTTTT.

V is TRBV7-9 and J is TRBJ1-2; a weak D match, TRBD1 (6 bases). The germline gives CDR1 SEHNR, CDR2 FQNEAQ (reference sequence). The CDR3 contains 16 residues. Trimming left V 5 bases short and J 2 bases short, with 18 bases between. CDR3 residues: CASSPRPGRGNYGYTF. CDR3 coding DNA: TGTGCCAGCAGCCCTCGCCCTGGCAGGGGCAACTATGGCTACACCTTC.

A single count supports this clone. The chain has TRBV6-1 and TRBJ1-2, with 9 bases aligning to TRBD1. Germline V gene sequence: CDR1 MNHNS, CDR2 SASEGT. V lost 6 bases to trimming and J lost 4 bases; unmatched junction nucleotides: 3. The CDR3 is made up of 13 amino acids. CDR3 region: CASRGDRAYGYTF. The CDR3 DNA is TGTGCCAGCAGAGGGGACAGGGCCTATGGCTACACCTTC.

J is TRBJ2-5 and V is TRBV14; tentative D call: TRBD2 (7 bases). Germline values: CDR1 SGHDN, CDR2 FVKESK. V shed 0 bases and J shed 2 bases, with 16 bases lying between them. The CDR3 contains 17 residues. In nucleotides, the CDR3 is TGTGCCAGCAGCCAAGATTTTCGGGGAGGGGGGCAAGAGACCCAGTACTTC. Translated, it gives CASSQDFRGGGQETQYF.

The chain couples TRBV2 to TRBJ1-1; 7 bases map to TRBD1. V shed 1 base and J 5 bases; nucleotides not matched to a gene: 7. The germline gives CDR1 SNHLY, CDR2 FYNNEI. The CDR3 totals 15 residues. This CDR3 reads CASSEEAGGSTEAFF. CDR3 coding DNA: TGTGCCAGCAGTGAAGAGGCAGGGGGTAGTACTGAAGCTTTCTTT.

Here the CDR3 reads CAWAGRSYEQYF. CDR3 nucleotide sequence: TGTGCCTGGGCGGGCCGCTCCTACGAGCAGTACTTC. The V call is TRBV30, the J call TRBJ2-7; possibly TRBD2 for D (5 bases). The CDR3 is 12 amino acids. V was clipped by 5 bases and J by 0 bases, with 8 bases between them. Germline lookup yields CDR1 GTSNPN and CDR2 SVGIG (reference sequence).

This clone has just a few counts. This rearrangement joins TRBV23-1 to TRBJ2-2; D perhaps matches TRBD2 (6 bases). TRBV23-1 is placed among ORFs of uncertain function. With 3 bases removed from V and 3 bases from J, the gap between germline ends came to 14 bases. The CDR3 length is 16 residues. CDR3 residues: CASSQDRGSDTGELFF. DNA for the CDR3: TGCGCCAGCAGTCAGGACCGGGGGAGCGACACCGGGGAGCTGTTTTTT.

This chain links TRBV28 with TRBJ1-1; possible D gene TRBD1, 5 bases. The germline CDR1 and CDR2 sequences are MDHEN and SYDVKM. V lost 1 base and J lost 5, with 14 bases in between. This CDR3 contains 15 residues. The DNA for the CDR3 is TGTGCCAGCAGTTTATATGAGTTACACAGGACTGAAGCTTTCTTT. Translating gives CASSLYELHRTEAFF.

V is TRBV12-5 and J is TRBJ1-5, with TRBD1 matching 10 bases. From germline, CDR1 is LGHNT and CDR2 FRNRAP. This CDR3 comprises 16 residues. The V and J ends lost 1 base and 6 bases, in that order; junction bases with no gene match: 6. The DNA for the CDR3 is TGTGCTAGTGGTTTGGACTCGGGACAGGGGAGTCAGCCCCAGCATTTT. Residues: CASGLDSGQGSQPQHF.

This chain joins TRBV6-5 and TRBJ1-1; D gene ambiguous. There are 13 residues in the CDR3. Germline V gives CDR1 MNHEY, CDR2 SVGAGI. Between the trimmed V and J ends, which lost 0 bases and 1 base, there was a span of 3 bases. CDR3 sequence reads: CASSYSRNTEAFF. CDR3 bases: TGTGCCAGCAGTTACTCGAGGAACACTGAAGCTTTCTTT.

In this sample, this clone turned up once. The chain links TRBV4-1 to TRBJ1-2; D is perhaps TRBD1 (6 bases). V was shortened by 4 bases and J by 4 bases, with 16 bases between the two germline ends. The germline CDR1 and CDR2 sequences are MGHRA and YSYEKL. CDR3 length: 15 residues. In DNA, the CDR3 is TGCGCCAGCAGCCCAACCGCGGTGGGGGCCTATGGCTACACCTTC. Translating it yields CASSPTAVGAYGYTF.

This rearrangement joins TRBV10-3 to TRBJ1-1; tentative D call: TRBD1 (5 bases). V dropped 4 bases and J dropped 1 base, with 13 bases sitting between them. The length of the CDR3 is 15 residues. From germline, CDR1 is ENHRY and CDR2 SYGVKD. CDR3 in DNA: TGTGCCATCAGTGCTATGGGGGGATGGAACACTGAAGCTTTCTTT. It encodes CAISAMGGWNTEAFF.

The sample holds a few counts of this clone. The rearrangement uses TRBV5-1 and TRBJ1-3, with 8 positions matching TRBD1. CDR1 and CDR2 (germline): SGHRS, YFSETQ. This CDR3 is 15 amino acids long. Unmatched junction bases numbered 7, after V lost 4 bases and J lost 4 bases. In DNA form, the CDR3 reads TGCGCCAGCAGCCTCGACCGACAGGGGGGAAACACCATATATTTT. It yields the protein CASSLDRQGGNTIYF.

This clone has just one count. The rearrangement uses TRBV28 and TRBJ1-5; a weak D match, TRBD1 (5 bases). The V end was cut by 7 bases, the J end by 7 bases, with 11 bases between. This CDR3 has 12 residues. Germline V gives CDR1 MDHEN, CDR2 SYDVKM. For the CDR3, the DNA is TGTGCCAGCACCTGGGGGGGACAGCCCCAGCATTTT. Translating gives CASTWGGQPQHF.